This passage covers 29 T cell receptor beta chains from one sample sequenced in a study of T cell changes during pregnancy in multiple sclerosis (dated 2019 in TCRdb). The library came from the immunoSEQ multiplex PCR assay. Held by TCRdb, this immuneACCESS table contains in-frame sequences only and omits some clones. Under half of the omission traces to an unresolved V gene where checked; the cause of the rest is unknown. In this sample the table shows roughly 60,000 clones, 92% of which occur a single time. 1.4% of the sample lies in the top ten. The specimen comprised peripheral blood, sampled in the second trimester of pregnancy. Receptors were obtained from a female donor with multiple sclerosis, enrolled in a pregnancy study.

The chain carries TRBV27 and TRBJ2-5; TRBD2 is a possible D gene (5 bases). Germline CDR1 reads MNHEY; CDR2 reads SMNVEV (reference sequence). The CDR3 length is 14 residues. The germline V and J ends were trimmed by 3 bases and 0 bases, with 8 bases remaining between them. The CDR3 DNA sequence: TGTGCCAGCAGTTTTTCAGCGGACCAAGAGACCCAGTACTTC. Translated, it gives CASSFSADQETQYF.

The rearrangement joins TRBV7-9 to TRBJ2-1; the match to TRBD2 covers 7 bases. The CDR3 has 16 residues. Losses at the gene ends were 5 bases for V and 10 bases for J; bases not matched to a gene: 17. Germline V gene sequence: CDR1 SEHNR, CDR2 FQNEAQ (reference sequence). The CDR3: CASSRDTGGSKPEQFF. The DNA of the CDR3 is TGTGCCAGCAGCCGAGACACTGGCGGGAGTAAACCCGAGCAGTTCTTC.

The J gene is TRBJ1-1, the V gene TRBV6-5; 8 positions agree with TRBD1. The CDR3 length is 15 residues. The V gene's germline CDR1 is MNHEY and CDR2 SVGAGI. V trimming: 6 bases; J trimming: 2 bases; junction bases outside the gene matches: 8. The CDR3 DNA follows: TGTGCCAGCAGCTATGGGACAGGTGGTAACACTGAAGCTTTCTTT. It encodes CASSYGTGGNTEAFF.

The genes are TRBV19 and TRBJ2-3; 12 bases are a match to TRBD2. Germline V CDR1 and CDR2: LNHDA, SQIVND (reference sequence). V lost 5 bases, J lost 2 bases, and 5 bases stayed unmatched. CDR3 size: 16 residues. The CDR3 here is CASSPRTSGDTDTQYF. CDR3 DNA sequence: TGTGCCAGTAGTCCGAGGACTAGCGGGGACACAGATACGCAGTATTTT.

This clone has a single count. The chain links TRBV30 to TRBJ2-1; D unresolved. The ends were cut back, 2 bases at V and 7 bases at J, with 6 bases in the middle. In germline, CDR1 is GTSNPN, CDR2 SVGIG (reference sequence). The CDR3 is made up of 11 amino acids. The CDR3 sequence is CAWSLRNEQFF. The CDR3, as DNA: TGTGCCTGGAGTTTGAGAAATGAGCAGTTCTTC.

The chain joins TRBV12-5 to TRBJ1-1; TRBD1 matches at 8 bases. CDR3 size: 16 residues. Germline V gene lookup returns CDR1 LGHNT and CDR2 FRNRAP. V lost 6 bases to trimming and J lost 5 bases; unmatched junction nucleotides: 14. The CDR3 protein is CASGLDRGPLGTEAFF. In DNA form, the CDR3 reads TGTGCTAGTGGCCTCGACAGGGGTCCCCTTGGAACTGAAGCTTTCTTT.

The CDR3 is CASSFGTSGSPDTQYF. The DNA for the CDR3 is TGTGCCAGTAGTTTTGGGACTAGCGGGAGCCCCGATACGCAGTATTTT. The chain recombines TRBV19 with TRBJ2-3, with TRBD2 matching over 14 bases. CDR1 LNHDA and CDR2 SQIVND come from the germline V gene (reference sequence). Losses at the gene ends were 5 bases for V and 6 bases for J; bases not matched to a gene: 7. There are 16 residues in the CDR3.

V and J are TRBV19 and TRBJ1-2, with D maybe TRBD1 (5 bases). Trimming stripped 3 bases from V and 7 bases from J, with 18 bases between. The CDR3 runs to 15 residues. CDR1 is LNHDA and CDR2 is SQIVND in the germline V gene (reference sequence). The DNA for the CDR3 is TGTGCCAGTAGTATCCGGGCAGGGTCAGTCGCTGGCTACACCTTC. Translation gives CASSIRAGSVAGYTF.

The gene calls are TRBV5-5 and TRBJ2-1; no clear D. CDR3 length: 15 amino acids. In germline, CDR1 is SGHKS, CDR2 YYEKEE (reference sequence). V was trimmed by 0 bases and J by 0 bases, leaving 7 bases between them. DNA for the CDR3: TGTGCCAGCAGCTTGGCCGTCAGCTCCTACAATGAGCAGTTCTTC. This sequence encodes CASSLAVSSYNEQFF. Looking up the rest from reference TRBV5-5 and TRBJ2-1 gives the full variable domain: DAGVTQSPTHLIKTRGQQVTLRCSPISGHKSVSWYQQVLGQGPQFIFQYYEKEERGRGNFPDRFSARQFPNYSSELNVNALLLGDSALYLCASSLAVSSYNEQFFGPGTRLTVL.

This rearrangement joins TRBV7-2 to TRBJ2-1; D is possibly TRBD1 (7 bases). The CDR3 runs 16 residues. V lost 3 bases and J 9 bases, leaving 21 bases between the germline ends. The germline gives CDR1 SGHTA, CDR2 FQGNSA. The CDR3: CASSLNNRGGFGEQFF. The CDR3 bases are TGTGCCAGCAGCTTGAATAACAGGGGAGGTTTTGGTGAGCAGTTCTTC.

Only one count was recorded for this clone. The J gene is TRBJ2-7, the V gene TRBV11-3; 8 nucleotides align to TRBD2. The CDR3 is 14 amino acids. Germline loops: CDR1 SGHNT, CDR2 YENEEA. The V gene end was trimmed by 0 bases and the J gene end by 3 bases; junction bases not matched to a gene: 1. For the CDR3, the DNA is TGTGCCAGCAGCTTAGAGAGCGGGGGCTACGAGCAGTACTTC. It is translated as CASSLESGGYEQYF.

The chain couples TRBV7-2 to TRBJ1-1; D remains unclear. This CDR3 contains 14 residues. Germline V gives CDR1 SGHTA, CDR2 FQGNSA. The V gene lost 3 bases and the J gene lost 3 bases, with 11 bases spanning the gap. The CDR3 DNA reads as TGTGCCAGCAGCTTCGGGTCGTCGGACACTGAAGCTTTCTTT. This translates into CASSFGSSDTEAFF.

The V and J genes are TRBV19 and TRBJ1-1; D is possibly TRBD1 (5 bases). From germline, CDR1 is LNHDA and CDR2 SQIVND (reference sequence). The ends were cut back, 0 bases at V and 3 bases at J, with 17 bases in the middle. The CDR3 consists of 17 residues. In DNA, the CDR3 is TGTGCCAGTAGTATAGACGGCACCGCGGGGGAGGACACTGAAGCTTTCTTT. Its translation: CASSIDGTAGEDTEAFF.

The chain is built from TRBV7-9 and TRBJ2-1; 13 bases line up with TRBD2. From germline, CDR1 is SEHNR and CDR2 FQNEAQ (reference sequence). Germline trimming cut 2 bases from V and 7 bases from J; bases unmatched to any gene: 5. The CDR3 runs 16 residues. This CDR3 is CASSLLRTSGSNEQFF. CDR3 DNA: TGTGCCAGCAGCTTATTAAGGACTAGCGGGAGTAATGAGCAGTTCTTC.

The V gene is TRBV29-1, the J gene TRBJ2-1; TRBD1 is a possible D gene (7 bases). This CDR3 contains 15 residues. The germline V gene encodes CDR1 SQVTM and CDR2 ANQGSEA. V lost 0 bases and J 5 bases, leaving 14 bases between the germline ends. The CDR3 sequence is CSVEDRQGGNNEQFF. In DNA form, the CDR3 reads TGCAGCGTTGAAGATCGGCAGGGGGGTAACAATGAGCAGTTCTTC.

This sequence joins TRBV7-9 and TRBJ2-7; 11 nucleotides match TRBD2. The V and J ends lost 8 bases and 3 bases, in that order; junction bases with no gene match: 3. CDR1 and CDR2 from the germline V gene are SEHNR and FQNEAQ (reference sequence). The CDR3 runs to 13 residues. The CDR3 region is CASGTSGSYEQYF. The CDR3 region has the DNA TGTGCCAGCGGGACTAGCGGAAGCTACGAGCAGTACTTC.

DNA for the CDR3: TGCGCCAGCAGTGAGGGACTAATTCACGGGGATACGCAGTATTTT. It is translated as CASSEGLIHGDTQYF. The V call is TRBV10-2, the J call TRBJ2-3, with D possibly TRBD2 on 6 matching bases. Germline CDR1 and CDR2: WSHSY and SAAADI. This CDR3 has 15 amino acids. The V and J ends lost 2 bases and 6 bases respectively, with 15 bases between them.

The chain joins TRBV5-1 to TRBJ1-1, with TRBD1 identical over 7 bases. Germline-derived CDR1 and CDR2 are SGHRS and YFSETQ. The CDR3 totals 14 residues. The J segment lost 1 base and the V segment lost 4 bases, leaving 4 bases of the junction unmatched. CDR3 amino acids: CASSPGQPNTEAFF. In nucleotides, the CDR3 is TGCGCCAGCAGCCCGGGACAGCCGAACACTGAAGCTTTCTTT.

V usage is TRBV2 and J usage is TRBJ1-1; TRBD1 matches 7 bases. V gave up 6 bases and J gave up 9 bases; unmatched junction bases: 10. Germline-derived CDR1 and CDR2 are SNHLY and FYNNEI. This CDR3 has 13 amino acids. The CDR3 region is CASRRDSESQAFF. The CDR3, as DNA: TGTGCCAGCAGACGGGACAGCGAATCACAAGCTTTCTTT.

On this clone itself: One end of the junction is discordant with germline, which a read error may explain. The rearrangement links TRBV6-5 to TRBJ2-7; possible D gene TRBD1, 6 bases. Per the germline V gene, CDR1 is MNHEY and CDR2 is SVGAGI. This CDR3 has 15 amino acids. The CDR3 is CASSYLAGDGYEQYF. CDR3 in DNA: TGTGCCAGCAGCTACTTGGCAGGGGACGGTTACGAGCAGTACTTC.

This chain connects TRBV20-1 to TRBJ1-1; D unclear. CDR1 DFQATT and CDR2 SNEGSKA come from the germline V gene (reference sequence). V was pared by 3 bases and J by 4 bases, with 6 bases between. The CDR3 is 11 amino acids. In DNA form, the CDR3 reads TGCAGTGCTAGTGAGGCCACTGAAGCTTTCTTT. Residues: CSASEATEAFF.

The chain is built from TRBV10-3 and TRBJ2-7; 10 bases align to TRBD1. The CDR3 has 15 amino acids. Germline-derived CDR1 and CDR2 are ENHRY and SYGVKD. Trimming cost V 3 bases and J 2 bases; bases outside gene matches: 4. In DNA form, the CDR3 reads TGTGCCATCAGTGATTACGGGACAGGGGCCTACGAGCAGTACTTC. Its protein is CAISDYGTGAYEQYF.

The sample holds a few counts of this clone. CDR3 sequence: CASSPGISGNTIYF. In DNA, the CDR3 is TGTGCCAGCAGTCCCGGGATCTCTGGAAACACCATATATTTT. The chain couples TRBV2 to TRBJ1-3; D is uncertain. This CDR3 region has 14 residues. Germline CDR1 reads SNHLY; CDR2 reads FYNNEI. With 5 bases removed from V and 0 bases from J, the gap between germline ends came to 8 bases.

The chain uses TRBV29-1 and TRBJ2-7, with TRBD1 matching 9 bases. The length of the CDR3 is 12 residues. Germline V gene data show CDR1 as SQVTM and CDR2 as ANQGSEA. The junction had 8 bases not matched to a gene; V was cut back by 8 bases and J by 6 bases. The CDR3, as DNA: TGCAGCTCGGGGACAGGGCTGGCCGAGCAGTACTTC. Translating gives CSSGTGLAEQYF.

This sequence joins TRBV10-1 and TRBJ1-3, with D possibly being TRBD1 (5 bases). Between the trimmed V and J ends, which lost 1 base and 2 bases, there was a span of 9 bases. Germline lookup yields CDR1 WNHNN and CDR2 SYGVQD (reference sequence). This CDR3 spans 15 amino acids. The CDR3 is CASSEWRGAGNTIYF. The CDR3 bases are TGCGCCAGCAGTGAGTGGCGGGGCGCTGGAAACACCATATATTTT.

The rearrangement uses TRBV7-6 and TRBJ2-7, with 7 positions matching TRBD1. The junction had 7 bases not matched to a gene; V was cut back by 0 bases and J by 5 bases. Germline V gene sequence: CDR1 SGHVS, CDR2 FNYEAQ. The CDR3 is 15 residues long. The CDR3 reads CASSLALRQGNEQYF. For the CDR3, the DNA is TGTGCCAGCAGCTTAGCGCTTAGACAGGGCAACGAGCAGTACTTC.

The chain uses TRBV27 and TRBJ1-2; 8 bases are a match to TRBD1. This CDR3 is 14 amino acids long. CDR1 MNHEY and CDR2 SMNVEV come from the germline V gene (reference sequence). The V and J ends lost 4 bases and 7 bases, in that order; junction bases with no gene match: 8. Here the CDR3 reads CASSSGQGASGYTF. CDR3 coding DNA: TGTGCCAGCAGTTCTGGGCAGGGGGCGAGTGGCTACACCTTC.

The rearrangement uses TRBV2 and TRBJ2-1; 9 positions match TRBD2. The length of the CDR3 is 15 residues. The J segment lost 7 bases and the V segment lost 1 base, leaving 5 bases of the junction unmatched. CDR1 is SNHLY and CDR2 is FYNNEI in the germline V gene. CDR3 sequence (DNA): TGTGCCAGCAGTGAAGGGCTAGCGGGACGTAATGAGCAGTTCTTC. Amino acid sequence: CASSEGLAGRNEQFF.

The chain is built from TRBV10-1 and TRBJ2-7, with 7 nucleotides matching TRBD1. Germline V gene lookup returns CDR1 WNHNN and CDR2 SYGVQD (reference sequence). This CDR3 spans 14 amino acids. V was pared by 6 bases and J by 3 bases, with 8 bases of the junction left unmatched. The CDR3 reads CASRHRDRNYEQYF. CDR3 in DNA: TGCGCCAGCAGACACCGGGACAGAAACTACGAGCAGTACTTC.